The 27 T cell receptor beta chains given below trace back to one sample, sequenced in a study of PD-L1 blockade in urothelial cancer. Stated time point: pretreatment peripheral blood. Repertoires were generated with immunoSEQ multiplex PCR, while TCRdb's copy carries only in-frame clones and drops some. This table holds tens of thousands of clones, about four fifths found once. Sequences were derived from PBMCs, sampled around atezolizumab (anti-PD-L1) treatment. The receptors here all came from a man in his sixties or seventies with urothelial cancer.

The genes are TRBV19 and TRBJ2-3, with D tentatively TRBD2 (6 bases). Trimming stripped 2 bases from V and 2 bases from J, with 11 bases between. The germline CDR1 and CDR2 sequences are LNHDA and SQIVND (reference sequence). CDR3 length: 15 residues. The DNA for the CDR3 is TGTGCCAGTAGTATATCCGGAGGGCCCACAGATACGCAGTATTTT. Translating gives CASSISGGPTDTQYF.

This clone was seen a few times. The rearrangement uses TRBV2 and TRBJ2-1; 9 positions match TRBD2. From germline, CDR1 is SNHLY and CDR2 FYNNEI. V lost 6 bases to trimming and J lost 0 bases; unmatched junction nucleotides: 3. CDR3 length: 15 amino acids. CDR3 sequence: CASRKTSGSYNEQFF. Here the CDR3 DNA reads TGTGCCAGCAGGAAGACTAGCGGCTCCTACAATGAGCAGTTCTTC.

V and J are TRBV6-5 and TRBJ2-5; tentative D call: TRBD1 (6 bases). V lost 5 bases to trimming and J lost 1 base, with 14 bases between them. CDR1 is MNHEY, CDR2 SVGAGI, per germline. The CDR3 contains 15 residues. CDR3 loop: CASSPQTGSQETQYF. The CDR3 DNA is TGTGCCAGCAGTCCCCAGACAGGCTCCCAAGAGACCCAGTACTTC.

V gene TRBV15 combines with J gene TRBJ2-2; the D is unclear. Germline CDR1 LNHNV, CDR2 YYDKDF (reference sequence). Trimming left V 4 bases short and J 0 bases short, with 3 bases between. CDR3 length equals 13 residues. The CDR3, as DNA: TGTGCCACCAGCAACACGAACACCGGGGAGCTGTTTTTT. Translating gives CATSNTNTGELFF.

J is TRBJ2-7 and V is TRBV11-1; 7 nucleotides agree with TRBD1. This CDR3 region has 15 residues. Germline-derived CDR1 and CDR2 are SGHAT and FQDESV (reference sequence). V was pared by 2 bases and J by 4 bases, with 8 bases of the junction left unmatched. The CDR3 region is CASSLTGAWTYEQYF. Written as DNA, the CDR3 is TGTGCCAGCAGCTTAACAGGGGCCTGGACTTACGAGCAGTACTTC.

The V call is TRBV2, the J call TRBJ1-1; D is possibly TRBD1 (6 bases). The CDR3 totals 14 residues. Germline CDR1 reads SNHLY; CDR2 reads FYNNEI. Trimming left V 6 bases short and J 0 bases short, with 11 bases between. The CDR3 sequence: CASSWDNMNTEAFF. The DNA of the CDR3 is TGTGCCAGCAGCTGGGACAATATGAACACTGAAGCTTTCTTT.

The chain is built from TRBV7-2 and TRBJ2-2; possibly TRBD2 for D (6 bases). The CDR3 extends over 18 amino acids. The germline V and J ends were trimmed by 2 bases and 6 bases, with 22 bases remaining between them. Germline V lookup: CDR1 SGHTA, CDR2 FQGNSA. The DNA for the CDR3 is TGTGCCAGCAGCTTATGGTCCCTAAGATCCTCGGGAGCCGGGGAGCTGTTTTTT. It translates to CASSLWSLRSSGAGELFF.

V is TRBV6-6 and J is TRBJ1-3, with no clear D. The V and J ends lost 2 bases and 2 bases respectively, with 7 bases between them. Germline lookup yields CDR1 MNHNY and CDR2 SVGAGI (reference sequence). The length of the CDR3 is 14 residues. The CDR3 is CASSYASTGNTIYF. CDR3 nucleotides: TGTGCCAGCAGTTACGCGTCCACTGGAAACACCATATATTTT.

The chain links TRBV29-1 to TRBJ1-3; no clear D gene. The CDR3 length is 14 residues. V was shortened by 6 bases and J by 0 bases, with 12 bases between the two germline ends. The V gene's germline CDR1 is SQVTM and CDR2 ANQGSEA. CDR3 in DNA: TGCAGCGTCCTTGAAGGGAGCTCTGGAAACACCATATATTTT. Amino acid sequence: CSVLEGSSGNTIYF.

V gene TRBV9 combines with J gene TRBJ1-1; weak D call: TRBD1 (6 bases). The CDR3 extends over 14 amino acids. Between the trimmed V and J ends, which lost 2 bases and 2 bases, there was a span of 10 bases. Germline V gene sequence: CDR1 SGDLS, CDR2 YYNGEE. CDR3 loop: CASSVGQSNTEAFF. DNA of the CDR3: TGTGCCAGCAGCGTCGGACAGTCTAACACTGAAGCTTTCTTT.

This chain connects TRBV11-3 to TRBJ2-2, with D unresolved. CDR3 length equals 12 residues. Germline V gene lookup returns CDR1 SGHNT and CDR2 YENEEA. Trimming removed 0 bases at V and 7 bases at J, with 3 bases between. The CDR3 spells CASSLDVGELFF. The CDR3 DNA follows: TGTGCCAGCAGCTTAGACGTCGGGGAGCTGTTTTTT.

The chain employs TRBV5-1 and TRBJ1-1; TRBD1 might be the D (5 bases). The CDR3 length is 12 residues. From germline, CDR1 is SGHRS and CDR2 YFSETQ. Deletions cut 10 bases from V and 1 base from J, with 11 bases between. CDR3 region: CASHQGNTEAFF. CDR3 coding DNA: TGCGCCTCCCATCAGGGGAACACTGAAGCTTTCTTT. Together with reference TRBV5-1 and TRBJ1-1, the CDR3 gives the full variable domain: KAGVTQTPRYLIKTRGQQVTLSCSPISGHRSVSWYQQTPGQGLQFLFEYFSETQRNKGNFPGRFSGRQFSNSRSEMNVSTLELGDSALYLCASHQGNTEAFFGQGTRLTVV.

This chain uses TRBV19 with TRBJ1-5; 9 bases align to TRBD1. This CDR3 is 15 amino acids long. Germline CDR1 and CDR2: LNHDA and SQIVND (reference sequence). With 3 bases clipped from V and 5 bases from J, the junction kept 5 bases outside the gene matches. The CDR3 sequence is CASSMEGQGYQPQHF. CDR3 sequence (DNA): TGTGCCAGTAGTATGGAGGGACAGGGTTATCAGCCCCAGCATTTT.

J is TRBJ2-1 and V is TRBV2; TRBD2 matches 7 bases. This CDR3 contains 18 residues. With V trimmed by 7 bases and J by 2 bases, 17 bases remained unmatched. Per the germline V gene, CDR1 is SNHLY and CDR2 is FYNNEI. CDR3 loop: CASMGGERFPSAYNEQFF. CDR3 bases: TGTGCCAGCATGGGGGGGGAGAGATTTCCGAGCGCCTACAATGAGCAGTTCTTC.

V gene TRBV18 combines with J gene TRBJ1-1; 7 bases match TRBD1. CDR1 is KGHSH and CDR2 is LQKENI in the germline V gene. The CDR3 length is 14 residues. The J segment lost 1 base and the V segment lost 6 bases, leaving 5 bases of the junction unmatched. The CDR3 DNA is TGTGCCAGCTCCACCGGGACAGCGAACACTGAAGCTTTCTTT. The encoded protein is CASSTGTANTEAFF.

The V call is TRBV19, the J call TRBJ2-5; 8 positions agree with TRBD2. The CDR3 length is 15 residues. V was clipped by 5 bases and J by 2 bases; unmatched bases: 7. Germline V gene data show CDR1 as LNHDA and CDR2 as SQIVND (reference sequence). CDR3 coding DNA: TGTGCCAGTAGTCCCCGTCTAGCGGGTCAAGAGACCCAGTACTTC. Protein sequence: CASSPRLAGQETQYF.

CDR3 nucleotides: TGTGCCAGCAGTTGGGCAGGGATGAACACTGAAGCTTTCTTT. It translates to CASSWAGMNTEAFF. The chain has TRBV2 and TRBJ1-1; TRBD1 is a possible D gene (5 bases). This CDR3 is built from 14 residues. The V and J ends lost 5 bases and 0 bases respectively, with 10 bases between them. Germline assignment: CDR1 SNHLY and CDR2 FYNNEI.

This rearrangement joins TRBV29-1 to TRBJ1-4; maybe TRBD1 (6 bases). The CDR3 contains 15 residues. Trimming shortened V by 0 bases and J by 8 bases, and 16 bases separated the two germline ends. The V gene's germline CDR1 is SQVTM and CDR2 ANQGSEA. This CDR3 reads CSVEDRGADGEKLFF. The CDR3 DNA reads TGCAGCGTTGAAGATCGGGGGGCAGACGGGGAAAAACTGTTTTTT.

The rearrangement links TRBV19 to TRBJ2-1, with TRBD2 identical over 11 bases. The CDR3 spans 14 residues. Germline CDR1 and CDR2: LNHDA and SQIVND (reference sequence). V was clipped by 5 bases and J by 6 bases; unmatched bases: 3. In nucleotides, the CDR3 is TGTGCCAGTAGTTACCTAGCGGGAGGCAATGAGCAGTTCTTC. Translation: CASSYLAGGNEQFF. The full variable domain, in which reference TRBV19 and TRBJ2-1 provide the parts outside the CDR3, is DGGITQSPKYLFRKEGQNVTLSCEQNLNHDAMYWYRQDPGQGLRLIYYSQIVNDFQKGDIAEGYSVSREKKESFPLTVTSAQKNPTAFYLCASSYLAGGNEQFFGPGTRLTVL.

The chain carries TRBV6-1 and TRBJ1-5, with a weak D call TRBD1 (5 bases). The CDR3 covers 14 residues. Trimming pared 4 bases from V and 5 bases from J, leaving 12 bases between. CDR1 is MNHNS and CDR2 is SASEGT in the germline V gene. The CDR3 is CASSGMWGDQPQHF. CDR3 nucleotides: TGTGCCAGCAGTGGGATGTGGGGGGATCAGCCCCAGCATTTT.

The chain couples TRBV19 to TRBJ1-2; 7 bases line up with TRBD1. The CDR3 totals 14 residues. Germline-derived CDR1 and CDR2 are LNHDA and SQIVND (reference sequence). Unmatched junction bases numbered 8, after V lost 6 bases and J lost 4 bases. CDR3 sequence reads: CASSKDDRVYGYTF. The CDR3 bases are TGTGCCAGTAGCAAAGATGACAGGGTCTATGGCTACACCTTC.

The chain recombines TRBV12-5 with TRBJ2-1; 11 bases match TRBD2. With V trimmed by 5 bases and J by 4 bases, 7 bases remained unmatched. Germline V gene lookup returns CDR1 LGHNT and CDR2 FRNRAP. The CDR3 totals 16 residues. The CDR3 coding sequence is TGTGCTAGTGGTACCCCGGGACTAGCGGTATACAATGAGCAGTTCTTC. This gives the protein CASGTPGLAVYNEQFF.

V gene TRBV19 combines with J gene TRBJ2-5, with TRBD2 as a possible D gene (6 bases). Between the trimmed V and J ends, which lost 6 bases and 4 bases, there was a span of 18 bases. This CDR3 is 15 amino acids long. Per germline, CDR1 LNHDA and CDR2 SQIVND (reference sequence). The CDR3 DNA reads as TGTGCCAGTAGCAGCTGGGACTCACCCTCAGAGACCCAGTACTTC. As protein: CASSSWDSPSETQYF.

This chain uses TRBV7-9 with TRBJ2-7; 8 positions match TRBD2. CDR3 length equals 13 residues. CDR1 SEHNR and CDR2 FQNEAQ come from the germline V gene (reference sequence). After removal of 3 bases from V and 6 bases from J, the junction contained 4 bases not matched to a gene. The CDR3 sequence: CASSLAGGGEQYF. For the CDR3, the DNA is TGTGCCAGCAGCTTGGCGGGAGGTGGCGAGCAGTACTTC. The variable domain in full, completed from reference TRBV7-9 and TRBJ2-7, reads DTGVSQNPRHKITKRGQNVTFRCDPISEHNRLYWYRQTLGQGPEFLTYFQNEAQLEKSRLLSDRFSAERPKGSFSTLEIQRTEQGDSAMYLCASSLAGGGEQYFGPGTRLTVT.

The chain couples TRBV7-2 to TRBJ2-5, with D perhaps TRBD1 (6 bases). This CDR3 region has 13 residues. Germline V gene sequence: CDR1 SGHTA, CDR2 FQGNSA. V lost 1 base to trimming and J lost 5 bases, with 8 bases between them. As DNA, the CDR3 is TGTGCCAGCAGCTTAGGGCAGGGGGAGACCCAGTACTTC. This sequence encodes CASSLGQGETQYF.

The chain links TRBV1 to TRBJ2-1; the table's D gene call, TRBD1, was not cross checked with the DNA. TRBV1 is termed a pseudogene. This CDR3 is 14 amino acids long. The CDR3 DNA reads TGCACCAGCAGCCACACCCCGCAGGGATCTGGGCAGTTCTTC. Translating it yields CTSSHTPQGSGQFF.

The CDR3 region is CASSIRGWGEKLFF. The CDR3 region has the DNA TGTGCCAGCAGTATCAGGGGCTGGGGGGAAAAACTGTTTTTT. The gene calls are TRBV2 and TRBJ1-4; D might be TRBD1 (6 bases). CDR1 and CDR2 (germline): SNHLY, FYNNEI. CDR3 length equals 14 residues. V was trimmed by 5 bases and J by 8 bases, leaving 15 bases between them.